This T cell receptor (beta chain) emerged from a study of regulatory T cells in long-lasting Graves disease. On the study more broadly: Newly diagnosed Graves' patients had taken antithyroid drugs under 3 months.

Investigators prepared the TCR beta libraries by applying iRepertoire HTBI primers and Arm-PCR of CDR3 regions. TCRdb ran MiXCR on the multiplex PCR reads and lists one entry per CDR3 protein. The table has more than 400,000 distinct CDR3 sequences, less than 20% seen once; the top ten hold around 11%. Described time point: newly diagnosed GD, antithyroid drugs for less than 3 months. RNA from PBMCs was the source of the TCR library. In this sample, this clonotype turned up many times. Another study also made use of these data, one on T cells in Graves' hyperthyroidism and ophthalmopathy.

The sequencing here drew on peripheral blood mononuclear cells (PBMCs), taken at new diagnosis, from a patient treated with antithyroid drugs. The clonotype comes from a woman aged 30 to 39 with Graves disease.

DNA for the CDR3: TGTGCCAGCAGTGAACTTGGACTAGCGGGATCTAATGAGCAGTTCTTC. Protein product: CASSELGLAGSNEQFF. The genes are TRBV2 and TRBJ2-1, with 12 positions matching TRBD2. Per germline, CDR1 SNHLY and CDR2 FYNNEI. The CDR3 has 16 residues. The V gene end was trimmed by 2 bases and the J gene end by 7 bases; junction bases not matched to a gene: 6. Based on the CDR3 plus reference TRBV2 and TRBJ2-1, the full variable domain is EPEVTQTPSHQVTQMGQEVILRCVPISNHLYFYWYRQILGQKVEFLVSFYNNEISEKSEIFDDQFSVERPDGSNFTLKIRSTKLEDSAMYFCASSELGLAGSNEQFFGPGTRLTVL.